Presented here are 19 T cell receptor beta chains from one specimen sequenced in a study of control samples from healthy donors and cancer patients. This table comes from immunoSEQ multiplex PCR, and its TCRdb copy is limited to in-frame clones, with some not included. The table shows under 150,000 clones, with about 93% occurring only once. The sequencing sample was made of blood. The receptors were gathered from a young man in good health.

This chain links TRBV2 with TRBJ1-4; 9 nucleotides match TRBD1. In germline, CDR1 is SNHLY, CDR2 FYNNEI. The length of the CDR3 is 13 residues. The CDR3 loop reads CAGGQGSYEKLFF. CDR3 DNA: TGTGCTGGAGGACAGGGGAGCTATGAAAAACTGTTTTTT.

The CDR3 region has the DNA TGCGCCAGCAGCAGACAGGGTCGGGCTTTCTTT. This sequence encodes CASSRQGRAFF. The V gene is TRBV5-1, the J gene TRBJ1-1; 7 bases map to TRBD1. V lost 4 bases to trimming and J lost 11 bases; unmatched junction nucleotides: 5. Germline CDR1 SGHRS, CDR2 YFSETQ. This CDR3 is built from 11 residues.

The rearrangement uses TRBV24-1 and TRBJ1-6, with D hard to call. The V end lost 5 bases, the J end lost 10 bases, and 11 bases lay between the germline ends. CDR3 length equals 13 residues. Per the germline V gene, CDR1 is KGHDR and CDR2 is SFDVKD. The CDR3 loop is CATSGGIGSPLHF. For the CDR3, the DNA is TGTGCCACCAGTGGAGGAATCGGATCACCCCTCCACTTT.

The chain combines TRBV7-2 with TRBJ1-2; TRBD1 aligns across 8 bases. This CDR3 region has 15 residues. Losses at the gene ends were 2 bases for V and 1 base for J; bases not matched to a gene: 3. Germline CDR1 reads SGHTA; CDR2 reads FQGNSA. The CDR3 nucleotides are TGTGCCAGCAGCTTACCGGGACAGGTTAACTATGGCTACACCTTC. The encoded protein is CASSLPGQVNYGYTF. The variable domain in full, completed from reference TRBV7-2 and TRBJ1-2, reads GAGVSQSPSNKVTEKGKDVELRCDPISGHTALYWYRQSLGQGLEFLIYFQGNSAPDKSGLPSDRFSAERTGGSVSTLTIQRTQQEDSAVYLCASSLPGQVNYGYTFGSGTRLTVV.

The J gene is TRBJ2-5, the V gene TRBV27; D remains unclear. CDR1 is MNHEY, CDR2 SMNVEV, per germline (reference sequence). The CDR3 sequence is 15 residues long. Trimming took off 6 bases at V and 5 bases at J, with 19 bases between the two ends. CDR3 nucleotide sequence: TGTGCCAGCAGCCCCTGGGAAAAAGCCACGGAGACCCAGTACTTC. It yields the protein CASSPWEKATETQYF.

This clone was picked up one time. The chain combines TRBV6-5 with TRBJ2-2; D is ambiguous. The CDR3 has 16 residues. Looked up from germline, CDR1 is MNHEY and CDR2 is SVGAGI. Trimming pared 2 bases from V and 2 bases from J, leaving 12 bases between. CDR3 in DNA: TGTGCCAGCAGTTACCCTGGGCTAGTCAACACCGGGGAGCTGTTTTTT. Protein: CASSYPGLVNTGELFF.

The J gene is TRBJ1-3, the V gene TRBV2; possibly TRBD1 for D (5 bases). CDR3 size: 12 residues. Trimming stripped 7 bases from V and 2 bases from J, with 6 bases between. Germline V gene lookup returns CDR1 SNHLY and CDR2 FYNNEI. In DNA form, the CDR3 reads TGTGCCAGCAAGACAGCTGGAAACACCATATATTTT. Translation: CASKTAGNTIYF.

V usage is TRBV15 and J usage is TRBJ1-1, with D tentatively TRBD1 (6 bases). The V gene lost 5 bases and the J gene lost 2 bases, with 15 bases spanning the gap. Per the germline V gene, CDR1 is LNHNV and CDR2 is YYDKDF (reference sequence). This CDR3 is built from 15 residues. CDR3 nucleotides: TGTGCCACCAGCGCCGGACAGTTACTAAACACTGAAGCTTTCTTT. This gives the protein CATSAGQLLNTEAFF.

This chain links TRBV24-1 with TRBJ2-5, with 7 bases identical to TRBD1. The CDR3 totals 15 residues. Losses at the gene ends were 3 bases for V and 5 bases for J; bases not matched to a gene: 8. Germline V gene sequence: CDR1 KGHDR, CDR2 SFDVKD. This chain's CDR3 is CATSDTGQKRETQYF. The CDR3 DNA sequence: TGTGCCACCAGTGATACGGGACAGAAAAGGGAGACCCAGTACTTC.

The rearrangement links TRBV2 to TRBJ1-4; D not certain. Trimming shortened V by 4 bases and J by 4 bases, and 34 bases separated the two germline ends. Germline assignment: CDR1 SNHLY and CDR2 FYNNEI. The CDR3 contains 22 residues. In DNA form, the CDR3 reads TGTGCCAGCAGTGTAGGGCAGCTGGTGGGTGTCTGGCGATCACTAATTAATGAAAAACTGTTTTTT. Translating it yields CASSVGQLVGVWRSLINEKLFF.

The V call is TRBV18, the J call TRBJ1-6, with 10 bases that match TRBD1. Germline-derived CDR1 and CDR2 are KGHSH and LQKENI. CDR3 size: 16 residues. V trimming: 1 base; J trimming: 5 bases; junction bases outside the gene matches: 2. In DNA, the CDR3 is TGTGCCAGCTCACCACAGACAGGGGGCCATAATTCACCCCTCCACTTT. Its protein product is CASSPQTGGHNSPLHF.

The chain uses TRBV6-5 and TRBJ1-2, with D unresolved. Germline loops: CDR1 MNHEY, CDR2 SVGAGI. V was trimmed by 0 bases and J by 8 bases, leaving 10 bases between them. The CDR3 sequence is 13 residues long. In nucleotides, the CDR3 is TGTGCCAGCAGTTACTCCGGCCCGGGCGGCTACACCTTC. Protein: CASSYSGPGGYTF.

The chain recombines TRBV30 with TRBJ1-4, with a weak D call TRBD1 (5 bases). CDR3 length: 11 amino acids. The germline gives CDR1 GTSNPN, CDR2 SVGIG (reference sequence). Trimming left V 7 bases short and J 10 bases short, with 13 bases between. This CDR3 reads CALGHPGKLFF. The CDR3 nucleotides read TGTGCCTTGGGGCACCCGGGAAAACTGTTTTTT.

The J gene is TRBJ1-1, the V gene TRBV10-3, with D possibly matching TRBD1 (6 bases). Trimming removed 2 bases at V and 4 bases at J, with 11 bases between. This CDR3 has 14 amino acids. CDR1 and CDR2 from the germline V gene are ENHRY and SYGVKD. CDR3 sequence (DNA): TGTGCCATCAGTGAGGATGGGGGCGGCACTGAAGCTTTCTTT. Amino acid sequence: CAISEDGGGTEAFF.

The V gene is TRBV7-9, the J gene TRBJ1-1; D uncertain. Germline V lookup: CDR1 SEHNR, CDR2 FQNEAQ (reference sequence). Trimming cost V 5 bases and J 2 bases, with 12 bases left between them. This CDR3 has 14 residues. The CDR3 is CASSRQGFNTEAFF. The DNA for the CDR3 is TGTGCCAGCAGCCGTCAAGGATTCAACACTGAAGCTTTCTTT.

The gene calls are TRBV6-5 and TRBJ1-2; D not certain. With 2 bases removed from V and 4 bases from J, the gap between germline ends came to 2 bases. Germline values: CDR1 MNHEY, CDR2 SVGAGI. This CDR3 region has 11 residues. Written as DNA, the CDR3 is TGTGCCAGCAGTTACGGCTATGGCTACACCTTC. As protein: CASSYGYGYTF.

This clone was counted a few times. The chain recombines TRBV5-6 with TRBJ1-6; perhaps TRBD1 as D (5 bases). Trimming removed 0 bases from V and 9 bases from J, with 19 bases in between. Germline assignment: CDR1 SGHDT and CDR2 YYEEEE. The CDR3 length is 17 residues. CDR3 in amino acids: CASSLGQGILAGSPLHF. The CDR3 DNA is TGTGCCAGCAGCTTGGGTCAGGGAATCCTTGCTGGTTCACCCCTCCACTTT.

This clone has only one observation. The rearrangement links TRBV12-5 to TRBJ1-1, with D unresolved. Trimming removed 7 bases from V and 5 bases from J, with 17 bases in between. This CDR3 is 14 amino acids long. Per the germline V gene, CDR1 is LGHNT and CDR2 is FRNRAP. The CDR3 DNA sequence: TGTGCTAGTGCCCCCGTTTTGGGTGGGACTGAAGCTTTCTTT. This codes for CASAPVLGGTEAFF.

V is TRBV28 and J is TRBJ1-1, with D possibly matching TRBD1 (5 bases). Trimming cost V 1 base and J 10 bases, with 13 bases left between them. Per germline, CDR1 MDHEN and CDR2 SYDVKM. This CDR3 has 13 amino acids. CDR3 amino acids: CASSLLGSQGAFF. CDR3 sequence (DNA): TGTGCCAGCAGTTTATTGGGTTCTCAGGGAGCTTTCTTT.